The 17 T cell receptor beta chains below come from one sample, sequenced in a study of blood T cell repertoires in COVID-19. Produced via immunoSEQ multiplex PCR; TCRdb's table is partial and in-frame only. This table holds about 80,000 clones, 75% to 85% found once. The sequenced sample was peripheral blood. The receptors come from a man in his forties or fifties with COVID-19, enrolled during active disease.

The V call is TRBV28, the J call TRBJ1-2, with 7 bases aligning to TRBD1. Germline values: CDR1 MDHEN, CDR2 SYDVKM. The V and J ends lost 11 bases and 3 bases, in that order; junction bases with no gene match: 6. The CDR3 totals 12 residues. Here the CDR3 DNA reads TGTGCCGGTCAGGGGGGAGACTATGGCTACACCTTC. Its translation is CAGQGGDYGYTF.

J is TRBJ1-1 and V is TRBV6-6, with D unclear. With 7 bases removed from V and 3 bases from J, the gap between germline ends came to 15 bases. CDR1 is MNHNY, CDR2 SVGAGI, per germline (reference sequence). The CDR3 has 14 amino acids. The CDR3 spells CASTLRRTDTEAFF. CDR3 in DNA: TGTGCCAGCACCCTCAGAAGAACAGACACTGAAGCTTTCTTT.

The chain has TRBV5-1 and TRBJ1-4, with D unclear. In germline, CDR1 is SGHRS, CDR2 YFSETQ. CDR3 length: 16 amino acids. The V end lost 2 bases, the J end lost 7 bases, and 18 bases lay between the germline ends. The CDR3 nucleotides read TGCGCCAGCAGCTTCCAACCCTGGAGCCCGGGTGAAAAACTGTTTTTT. Translating it yields CASSFQPWSPGEKLFF.

The V and J genes are TRBV7-2 and TRBJ2-3, with TRBD2 identical over 8 bases. The J segment lost 2 bases and the V segment lost 5 bases, leaving 12 bases of the junction unmatched. Germline CDR1 reads SGHTA; CDR2 reads FQGNSA. The CDR3 is 17 amino acids. CDR3 DNA: TGTGCCAGCAGCCCATTGGGAACTAGCGGCCACACAGATACGCAGTATTTT. This translates into CASSPLGTSGHTDTQYF.

As to this clone: Being one base from a much bigger clone, this may be a read error. The chain has TRBV12-3 or TRBV12-4 and TRBJ1-6; unclear D gene. The germline V and J ends were trimmed by 3 bases and 7 bases, with 7 bases remaining between them. The CDR3 length is 13 residues. The chain's CDR3 is CASSFEVNSPLHF. CDR3 DNA: TGTGCCAGCAGTTTCGAGGTGAATTCACCCCTCCACTTT.

The CDR3 here is CASSLEEGRPNEQFF. DNA of the CDR3: TGCGCCAGCAGCTTGGAGGAGGGAAGACCCAATGAGCAGTTCTTC. V and J are TRBV5-1 and TRBJ2-1; D possibly corresponds to TRBD2 (6 bases). This CDR3 has 15 residues. The V and J ends lost 0 bases and 6 bases respectively, with 13 bases between them. Germline assignment: CDR1 SGHRS and CDR2 YFSETQ. Variable domain in full (rest from reference TRBV5-1 and TRBJ2-1): KAGVTQTPRYLIKTRGQQVTLSCSPISGHRSVSWYQQTPGQGLQFLFEYFSETQRNKGNFPGRFSGRQFSNSRSEMNVSTLELGDSALYLCASSLEEGRPNEQFFGPGTRLTVL.

J is TRBJ1-5 and V is TRBV7-2; D is unresolved. The V gene lost 6 bases and the J gene lost 0 bases, with 9 bases spanning the gap. This CDR3 comprises 14 residues. Germline-derived CDR1 and CDR2 are SGHTA and FQGNSA. CDR3 amino acids: CASRPGGSNQPQHF. The CDR3 DNA follows: TGTGCCAGCAGGCCGGGAGGTAGCAATCAGCCCCAGCATTTT.

This rearrangement joins TRBV7-9 to TRBJ1-4; D is perhaps TRBD1 (5 bases). Between the trimmed V and J ends, which lost 4 bases and 8 bases, there was a span of 14 bases. Germline V gene lookup returns CDR1 SEHNR and CDR2 FQNEAQ (reference sequence). This CDR3 is 14 amino acids long. CDR3 sequence reads: CASSSTGGLEKLFF. The DNA of the CDR3 is TGTGCCAGCAGCTCAACCGGGGGTTTGGAAAAACTGTTTTTT.

The chain is built from TRBV20-1 and TRBJ2-1, with D unclear. This CDR3 has 11 amino acids. V was pared by 5 bases and J by 7 bases, with 9 bases between. Germline values: CDR1 DFQATT, CDR2 SNEGSKA (reference sequence). DNA of the CDR3: TGCAGTGCTGGGCCGTCTAATGAGCAGTTCTTC. Its translation: CSAGPSNEQFF.

The V call is TRBV5-6, the J call TRBJ1-1; TRBD1 is a possible D gene (6 bases). V shed 2 bases and J shed 4 bases, with 21 bases lying between them. Per germline, CDR1 SGHDT and CDR2 YYEEEE. CDR3 length equals 17 residues. The CDR3 DNA reads TGTGCCAGCAGCTTCGCGGGGAGGGGGAGACTGAGCACTGAAGCTTTCTTT. Amino acids: CASSFAGRGRLSTEAFF.

V is TRBV2 and J is TRBJ1-1; possibly TRBD1 for D (6 bases). Per the germline V gene, CDR1 is SNHLY and CDR2 is FYNNEI. V lost 3 bases and J lost 4, with 12 bases in between. The length of the CDR3 is 14 residues. CDR3 bases: TGTGCCAGCAGTGACCGACAGGCGTTCACTGAAGCTTTCTTT. Protein: CASSDRQAFTEAFF.

The chain uses TRBV5-8 and TRBJ2-2, with D maybe TRBD1 (6 bases). CDR1 is SGHTS, CDR2 YDEGEE, per germline. V lost 0 bases to trimming and J lost 1 base, with 7 bases between them. This CDR3 is built from 15 residues. The CDR3 DNA reads as TGTGCCAGCAGCTTGGGCAGGGGGAACACCGGGGAGCTGTTTTTT. As protein: CASSLGRGNTGELFF.

This clone was detected only a few times. The chain combines TRBV18 with TRBJ2-2, with 13 bases lining up with TRBD2. Germline values: CDR1 KGHSH, CDR2 LQKENI. This CDR3 is built from 19 residues. The V gene end was trimmed by 1 base and the J gene end by 0 bases; junction bases not matched to a gene: 5. CDR3 sequence (DNA): TGTGCCAGCTCACCACGGGGACTAGCGGGGACCGCGAACACCGGGGAGCTGTTTTTT. As protein: CASSPRGLAGTANTGELFF.

The V gene is TRBV7-9, the J gene TRBJ2-7, with 11 bases fitting TRBD2. J was trimmed by 3 bases and V by 4 bases; bases with no gene match: 2. CDR3 length: 14 amino acids. Germline V lookup: CDR1 SEHNR, CDR2 FQNEAQ (reference sequence). The CDR3 DNA reads as TGTGCCAGCAGCTGGGGGACTAGCGGCTACGAGCAGTACTTC. Its translation: CASSWGTSGYEQYF.

The chain links TRBV7-2 to TRBJ1-2; the match to TRBD1 covers 7 bases. V lost 3 bases to trimming and J lost 5 bases; unmatched junction nucleotides: 3. The CDR3 is 13 residues long. Germline loops: CDR1 SGHTA, CDR2 FQGNSA. CDR3 nucleotide sequence: TGTGCCAGCAGCTTTGACAGGGTTTATGGCTACACCTTC. Protein sequence: CASSFDRVYGYTF.

The rearrangement joins TRBV18 to TRBJ1-4; 7 bases are a match to TRBD1. Unmatched junction bases numbered 6, after V lost 4 bases and J lost 7 bases. The germline gives CDR1 KGHSH, CDR2 LQKENI. The CDR3 is 14 residues long. The DNA for the CDR3 is TGTGCCAGCTCACGAGAGGGGGCGCGTGAAAAACTGTTTTTT. This sequence encodes CASSREGAREKLFF. Variable domain in full (rest from reference TRBV18 and TRBJ1-4): NAGVMQNPRHLVRRRGQEARLRCSPMKGHSHVYWYRQLPEEGLKFMVYLQKENIIDESGMPKERFSAEFPKEGPSILRIQQVVRGDSAAYFCASSREGAREKLFFGSGTQLSVL.

The chain recombines TRBV14 with TRBJ2-3, with TRBD1 as a possible D gene (6 bases). With 2 bases removed from V and 6 bases from J, the gap between germline ends came to 12 bases. The CDR3 spans 14 residues. Germline loops: CDR1 SGHDN, CDR2 FVKESK. The CDR3 protein is CASSQTLGQDTQYF. Here the CDR3 DNA reads TGTGCCAGCAGCCAAACCCTAGGACAGGATACGCAGTATTTT. The full variable domain, completed using reference TRBV14 and TRBJ2-3, is EAGVTQFPSHSVIEKGQTVTLRCDPISGHDNLYWYRRVMGKEIKFLLHFVKESKQDESGMPNNRFLAERTGGTYSTLKVQPAELEDSGVYFCASSQTLGQDTQYFGPGTRLTVL.